One and the same sample provided the 13 T cell receptor beta chains below, sequenced in a study of a mutant IDH1 vaccine in newly diagnosed glioma. Their recognized antigens are unknown. Time point described: week 11, during vaccination. Doses of 300 ug of mutant IDH1 20-mer peptide were given with topical imiquimod. Sequenced by immunoSEQ multiplex PCR; TCRdb stores in-frame clones only, minus some. The table lists over 60,000 clones, around 89% of them singletons. The sample was PBMCs, taken from a glioma patient whose treatment included an IDH1 peptide vaccine. These TCRs come from a man aged 35-49 years with glioma.

V and J are TRBV7-3 and TRBJ2-1; 8 bases are shared with TRBD2. The ends lost 0 bases at V and 5 bases at J; junction bases unmatched: 12. The CDR3 covers 18 residues. Germline V gene data show CDR1 as SGHTA and CDR2 as FQGTGA. The CDR3 sequence: CASSLTPPGGGGNNEQFF. The CDR3 DNA sequence: TGTGCCAGCAGCTTAACGCCGCCGGGGGGGGGCGGAAACAATGAGCAGTTCTTC.

The sample holds one count of this clone. The genes are TRBV9 and TRBJ2-3, with D perhaps TRBD2 (5 bases). Germline CDR1 reads SGDLS; CDR2 reads YYNGEE. This CDR3 comprises 16 residues. V lost 0 bases to trimming and J lost 1 base, with 12 bases between them. The CDR3 DNA sequence: TGTGCCAGCAGCGTAGGCGAGGGATTGGGCACAGATACGCAGTATTTT. Translating it yields CASSVGEGLGTDTQYF.

The chain joins TRBV29-1 to TRBJ2-1; D unresolved. V was trimmed by 8 bases and J by 6 bases, leaving 14 bases between them. This CDR3 has 12 amino acids. Germline CDR1 and CDR2: SQVTM and ANQGSEA. As DNA, the CDR3 is TGCAGCACTCAGGTAAATCCCAATGAGCAGTTCTTC. This sequence encodes CSTQVNPNEQFF.

The CDR3 loop is CASSLVRFPGNTIYF. CDR3 nucleotide sequence: TGTGCCAGCAGCTTAGTTCGGTTCCCTGGAAACACCATATATTTT. The chain employs TRBV7-8 and TRBJ1-3; D is uncertain. Between the trimmed V and J ends, which lost 1 base and 2 bases, there was a span of 9 bases. CDR1 is SGHVS, CDR2 FQNEAQ, per germline. This CDR3 comprises 15 residues.

The rearrangement joins TRBV4-1 to TRBJ2-3; D is possibly TRBD2 (5 bases). The CDR3 is made up of 16 amino acids. V lost 2 bases to trimming and J lost 0 bases, with 12 bases between them. Germline V gene sequence: CDR1 MGHRA, CDR2 YSYEKL. The CDR3 DNA follows: TGCGCCAGCAGCCAATCCCAGCGGCCGAGCACAGATACGCAGTATTTT. This gives the protein CASSQSQRPSTDTQYF.

This rearrangement joins TRBV30 to TRBJ1-6, with a weak D call TRBD1 (5 bases). CDR3 length equals 16 residues. V lost 5 bases and J 6 bases, leaving 20 bases between the germline ends. Germline values: CDR1 GTSNPN, CDR2 SVGIG (reference sequence). CDR3 in amino acids: CAWGFVGSGLNSPLHF. DNA for the CDR3: TGTGCCTGGGGGTTCGTAGGGTCGGGGCTTAATTCACCCCTCCACTTT.

This clone was detected once. CDR3 sequence: CASSPAGGLPNEQFF. Here the CDR3 DNA reads TGTGCCAGCAGCCCGGCCGGGGGGCTACCCAATGAGCAGTTCTTC. The chain carries TRBV9 and TRBJ2-1; weak D call: TRBD2 (7 bases). The CDR3 totals 15 residues. Germline CDR1 and CDR2: SGDLS and YYNGEE. V lost 4 bases to trimming and J lost 6 bases, with 17 bases between them.

This clone has a handful of counts. This chain uses TRBV5-6 with TRBJ2-2, with 11 nucleotides matching TRBD2. Trimming took 6 bases from V and 4 from J; bases not matched to a gene: 8. The V gene's germline CDR1 is SGHDT and CDR2 YYEEEE. The CDR3 contains 16 residues. CDR3 protein: CASTKLAGVGTGELFF. The DNA for the CDR3 is TGTGCCAGCACCAAACTAGCGGGAGTAGGCACCGGGGAGCTGTTTTTT.

The rearrangement links TRBV19 to TRBJ1-3, with D possibly matching TRBD1 (6 bases). Looked up from germline, CDR1 is LNHDA and CDR2 is SQIVND (reference sequence). Deletions cut 7 bases from V and 1 base from J, with 11 bases between. The CDR3 extends over 14 amino acids. CDR3 nucleotide sequence: TGTGCCAGTAACGTACAGGGTTCTGGAAACACCATATATTTT. It specifies CASNVQGSGNTIYF.

V and J are TRBV12-5 and TRBJ2-1; 8 bases fit TRBD2. CDR1 and CDR2 from the germline V gene are LGHNT and FRNRAP. The J segment lost 6 bases and the V segment lost 0 bases, leaving 7 bases of the junction unmatched. The CDR3 is 16 amino acids. The CDR3 DNA reads as TGTGCTAGTGGTTTGGTGGGCGGGAGGACGGTCAATGAGCAGTTCTTC. This sequence encodes CASGLVGGRTVNEQFF.

The chain combines TRBV2 with TRBJ1-5, with 10 nucleotides matching TRBD1. The V segment lost 6 bases and the J segment 4 bases; nucleotides outside the gene matches: 3. This CDR3 spans 14 amino acids. Germline assignment: CDR1 SNHLY and CDR2 FYNNEI. CDR3: CASSRDRGNQPQHF. DNA for the CDR3: TGTGCCAGCAGCCGGGACAGGGGAAATCAGCCCCAGCATTTT.

This clone has a single count. The chain has TRBV28 and TRBJ2-7; weak D call: TRBD1 (6 bases). The germline V gene has CDR1 MDHEN and CDR2 SYDVKM. V was pared by 6 bases and J by 7 bases, with 16 bases between. The CDR3 is 13 residues long. The CDR3 sequence is CASRKGGSREQYF. The DNA of the CDR3 is TGTGCCAGCAGGAAAGGGGGTTCGCGAGAGCAGTACTTC.

This chain links TRBV7-2 with TRBJ1-2; 12 bases fit TRBD1. The CDR3 has 14 amino acids. Germline CDR1 and CDR2: SGHTA and FQGNSA. V shed 3 bases, J shed 8 bases, and the junction held 4 bases outside the gene matches. Written as DNA, the CDR3 is TGTGCCAGCAGCTTGGGACAGGGGGCCAGCGGCTACACCTTC. Translation gives CASSLGQGASGYTF.